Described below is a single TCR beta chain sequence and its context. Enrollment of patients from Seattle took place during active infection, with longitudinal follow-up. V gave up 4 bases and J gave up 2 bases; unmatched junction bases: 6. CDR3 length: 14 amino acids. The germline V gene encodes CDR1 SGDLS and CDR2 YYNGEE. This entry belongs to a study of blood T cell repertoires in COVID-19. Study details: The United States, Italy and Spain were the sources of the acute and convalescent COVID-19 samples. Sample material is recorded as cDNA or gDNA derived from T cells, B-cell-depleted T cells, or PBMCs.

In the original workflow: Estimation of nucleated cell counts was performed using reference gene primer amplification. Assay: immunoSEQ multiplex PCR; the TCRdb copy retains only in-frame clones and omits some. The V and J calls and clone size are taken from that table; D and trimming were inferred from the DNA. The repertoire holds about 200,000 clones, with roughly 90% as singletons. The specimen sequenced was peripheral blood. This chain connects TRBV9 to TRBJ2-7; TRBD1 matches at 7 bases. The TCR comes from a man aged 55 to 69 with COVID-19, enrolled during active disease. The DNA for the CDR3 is TGTGCCAGCAGCCCAGGGACAGAGACCTACGAGCAGTACTTC. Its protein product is CASSPGTETYEQYF. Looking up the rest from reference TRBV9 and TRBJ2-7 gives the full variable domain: DSGVTQTPKHLITATGQRVTLRCSPRSGDLSVYWYQQSLDQGLQFLIQYYNGEERAKGNILERFSAQQFPDLHSELNLSSLELGDSALYFCASSPGTETYEQYFGPGTRLTVT.